These 12 T cell receptor beta chains were all obtained from the same sample, sequenced in a study of glioma-infiltrating T cells. The iRepertoire nested amplicon-rescue multiplex PCR amplified TCR alpha and beta CDR3s from RNA. TCRdb redid the calling of the multiplex PCR reads with MiXCR, one entry per CDR3 protein. The sample yields approximately 400,000 distinct CDR3 sequences, approximately 42% seen once. The sequenced sample consisted of glioma tissue, nonneoplastic brain tissue, or PBMCs (not recorded which). The receptor source for this set is a human donor with low-grade glioma or glioblastoma, undergoing nonglioma brain surgery, or in good health (not recorded which).

A note on this clonotype: The germline gene is not matched at one end of the junction; a read error may be the cause. The chain combines TRBV7-2 with TRBJ1-1; D is possibly TRBD1 (5 bases). This CDR3 spans 15 amino acids. Germline V lookup: CDR1 SGHTA, CDR2 FQGNSA. The CDR3 DNA is TGTGCCAGCAGCTTCCGGGCAGGGTGGATCACTAAAGCTTTCTTT. It yields the protein CASSFRAGWITKAFF.

This clonotype was detected many times. CDR3 coding DNA: TGTGCCAGTACAGAGGGGGACTGGGATCAGCCCCAGCATTTT. Protein: CASTEGDWDQPQHF. The chain joins TRBV28 to TRBJ1-5; D may be TRBD1 (6 bases). V lost 9 bases to trimming and J lost 5 bases, with 17 bases between them. CDR3 length: 14 amino acids. Germline V gene sequence: CDR1 MDHEN, CDR2 SYDVKM.

In its sample, this clonotype was seen a few times. The chain joins TRBV6-4 to TRBJ2-1, with D hard to call. Germline CDR1 is MRHNA and CDR2 is SNTAGT. This CDR3 is built from 13 residues. Trimming removed 3 bases from V and 11 bases from J, with 14 bases in between. In nucleotides, the CDR3 is TGTGCCAGCAGTGAACGTCCTGGGCTTCAGCAGTTCTTC. Translation gives CASSERPGLQQFF.

V usage is TRBV20-1 and J usage is TRBJ2-1; D ambiguous. Germline lookup yields CDR1 DFQATT and CDR2 SNEGSKA (reference sequence). CDR3 size: 8 residues. Trimming cost V 8 bases and J 7 bases, with 3 bases left between them. This CDR3 is CSWNEQFF. The CDR3 DNA sequence: TGCAGTTGGAATGAGCAGTTCTTC.

This clonotype was counted at least ten times. The chain links TRBV6-5 to TRBJ1-1; D remains ambiguous. Germline assignment: CDR1 MNHEY and CDR2 SVGAGI. CDR3 length equals 14 residues. Trimming removed 0 bases from V and 5 bases from J, with 10 bases in between. CDR3 loop: CASSYSAGRTEAFF. In nucleotides, the CDR3 is TGTGCCAGCAGTTACTCGGCGGGTCGGACTGAAGCTTTCTTT.

Concerning this clonotype itself: Its ends do not fully match the called genes, so a read error is possible. This chain links TRBV6-6 with TRBJ2-3, with TRBD2 matching over 9 bases. CDR1 and CDR2 (germline): MNHNY, SVGAGI (reference sequence). This CDR3 is built from 17 residues. CDR3 DNA: TGTCCCAGCAGTTACTCCCGACTAGCGGCCCACACAGATACGCAGTATTTT. Translated: CPSSYSRLAAHTDTQYF.

Comments on this clonotype: This is likely a read error, given that the CDR3 carries no conserved phenylalanine or tryptophan at its end. The DNA is left out, because the CDR3 cannot be placed on it with certainty; the CDR3 is given as TCRdb lists it. The chain carries TRBV27 and TRBJ1-2; the table gives TRBD1 as D, unverified against the DNA. Germline lookup yields CDR1 MNHEY and CDR2 SMNVEV (reference sequence). Ends included, the CDR3 has 15 residues. The CDR3: CASSTWTGDPVGYAS.

As regards this clonotype: A much larger clonotype is one base distant, so this may be a read error. Since no conserved phenylalanine or tryptophan closes the CDR3, a read error is the likely cause. This chain connects TRBV27 to TRBJ2-3, with 11 positions matching TRBD2. Germline-derived CDR1 and CDR2 are MNHEY and SMNVEV (reference sequence). The CDR3 spans 12 residues. V was pared by 9 bases and J by 6 bases, with 2 bases of the junction left unmatched. The CDR3: CARGTSGDTQYS. CDR3 DNA sequence: TGTGCCAGGGGGACTAGCGGCGATACGCAGTATTCT.

The sample holds a few counts of this clonotype. The rearrangement links TRBV20-1 to TRBJ1-6; a weak D match, TRBD1 (5 bases). CDR3 length equals 12 residues. Trimming left V 5 bases short and J 7 bases short, with 9 bases between. Germline V CDR1 and CDR2: DFQATT, SNEGSKA (reference sequence). CDR3 protein: CSAHDRNSPLHF. For the CDR3, the DNA is TGCAGTGCTCACGACAGAAATTCACCCCTCCACTTT.

This clonotype was counted ten times or more. CDR3 protein: CASSLGMWEGRQYF. In DNA form, the CDR3 reads TGTGCCAGCAGTTTAGGGATGTGGGAGGGTCGGCAGTACTTC. V usage is TRBV27 and J usage is TRBJ2-7; 7 bases match TRBD2. V trimming: 2 bases; J trimming: 9 bases; junction bases outside the gene matches: 10. Germline V gene sequence: CDR1 MNHEY, CDR2 SMNVEV (reference sequence). The CDR3 covers 14 residues.

In this sample, this clonotype turned up many times. The chain has TRBV15 and TRBJ1-1; a possible D gene is TRBD1 (6 bases). This CDR3 is 13 amino acids long. CDR1 is LNHNV, CDR2 YYDKDF, per germline (reference sequence). Trimming took off 6 bases at V and 2 bases at J, with 10 bases between the two ends. CDR3 coding DNA: TGTGCCACCAGTCAGGACAGAAACACTGAAGCTTTCTTT. Translating gives CATSQDRNTEAFF.

This clonotype was seen repeatedly, ten times or more. This sequence joins TRBV27 and TRBJ1-2; tentative D call: TRBD1 (5 bases). V was shortened by 6 bases and J by 8 bases, with 13 bases between the two germline ends. The germline CDR1 and CDR2 sequences are MNHEY and SMNVEV (reference sequence). The CDR3 loop spans 12 amino acids. The CDR3, as DNA: TGTGCCAGCAGCCATCCAGGGAACGGCTACACCTTC. Its translation: CASSHPGNGYTF.